The rows below give T cell receptor beta chains drawn from one sample of a study of T cell changes during pregnancy in multiple sclerosis. Only in-frame clones appear in the TCRdb table, and some are missing; sequencing was by immunoSEQ multiplex PCR. The sample lists 40,000 to 50,000 clones, approximately 89% occurring once. Sample: CD4+ T cells from peripheral blood mononuclear cells, taken in the first trimester of pregnancy. The receptors originated from a female donor with multiple sclerosis, enrolled in a pregnancy study. Each CDR3 is given with its conserved first and last residue. The D gene is left open where the match is weak. Not all rows give a size; the values are once, few, many and, for expanded clones, a class.

cdr3_aa: CASSPAGIQETQYF
cdr3_nt: TGTGCCAGCAGTCCAGCGGGAATCCAAGAGACCCAGTACTTC
clone_size: .
v_call: TRBV5-4
j_call: TRBJ2-5
d_call: TRBD2

cdr3_aa: CASSILDGSLEYGYTF
cdr3_nt: TGTGCCAGTAGTATCCTGGACGGGAGCCTTGAATATGGCTACACCTTC
clone_size: few
v_call: TRBV19
j_call: TRBJ1-2
d_call: .

cdr3_aa: CASSLRAKATGDPLYYNEQFF
cdr3_nt: TGTGCCAGCAGCTTACGGGCAAAAGCGACAGGGGACCCCCTTTATTACAATGAGCAGTTCTTC
clone_size: .
v_call: TRBV13
j_call: TRBJ2-1
d_call: TRBD1

cdr3_aa: CASLAGVDNEQFF
cdr3_nt: TGCGCCAGCCTGGCGGGAGTTGACAATGAGCAGTTCTTC
clone_size: .
v_call: TRBV5-1
j_call: TRBJ2-1
d_call: TRBD2

cdr3_aa: CASSLNQNSNEQFF
cdr3_nt: TGTGCCAGCAGCTTAAACCAGAACAGCAATGAGCAGTTCTTC
clone_size: .
v_call: TRBV7-3
j_call: TRBJ2-1
d_call: .

cdr3_aa: CASSPGGNEQFF
cdr3_nt: TGTGCCAGCAGCCCGGGGGGCAATGAGCAGTTCTTC
clone_size: few
v_call: TRBV7-2
j_call: TRBJ2-1
d_call: TRBD2

cdr3_aa: CASSLDTGANNYGYTF
cdr3_nt: TGCGCCAGCAGCTTGGATACAGGGGCAAATAACTATGGCTACACCTTC
clone_size: .
v_call: TRBV5-1
j_call: TRBJ1-2
d_call: TRBD1

cdr3_aa: CASSPGQVPGYTF
cdr3_nt: TGTGCCAGCAGTCCAGGACAGGTTCCCGGCTACACCTTC
clone_size: once
v_call: TRBV28
j_call: TRBJ1-2
d_call: TRBD1

cdr3_aa: CASRAISGNTIYF
cdr3_nt: TGTGCCAGCAGAGCAATCTCTGGAAACACCATATATTTT
clone_size: .
v_call: TRBV5-5
j_call: TRBJ1-3
d_call: .

cdr3_aa: CASSSQAGDRGEQFF
cdr3_nt: TGTGCCAGCAGTTCCCAAGCGGGAGACCGCGGAGAGCAGTTCTTC
clone_size: .
v_call: TRBV6-5
j_call: TRBJ2-1
d_call: TRBD2

cdr3_aa: CAWSALEGARGNTIYF
cdr3_nt: TGTGCCTGGAGTGCGTTGGAGGGGGCACGTGGAAACACCATATATTTT
clone_size: .
v_call: TRBV30
j_call: TRBJ1-3
d_call: TRBD1

cdr3_aa: CASSPPGTGGDEQYF
cdr3_nt: TGTGCCAGCTCACCACCGGGGACAGGGGGTGACGAGCAGTACTTC
clone_size: .
v_call: TRBV18
j_call: TRBJ2-7
d_call: TRBD1

cdr3_aa: CASDGEPGDRGKVGETQYF
cdr3_nt: TGTGCCAGCGACGGGGAACCGGGAGACAGGGGAAAAGTAGGAGAGACCCAGTACTTC
clone_size: .
v_call: TRBV2
j_call: TRBJ2-5
d_call: TRBD1

cdr3_aa: CASSSYGTSLDEQFF
cdr3_nt: TGTGCCAGCAGTTCCTATGGGACTAGTCTCGATGAGCAGTTCTTC
clone_size: .
v_call: TRBV27
j_call: TRBJ2-1
d_call: TRBD2

cdr3_aa: CASSVGEETQYF
cdr3_nt: TGTGCCAGCAGCGTAGGCGAAGAGACCCAGTACTTC
clone_size: .
v_call: TRBV9
j_call: TRBJ2-5
d_call: .

cdr3_aa: CASSPPGQGYEQYF
cdr3_nt: TGTGCCAGCTCACCACCGGGGCAGGGCTACGAGCAGTACTTC
clone_size: .
v_call: TRBV18
j_call: TRBJ2-7
d_call: .